Listed below are T cell receptor beta chains from one sample, sequenced in a study of T and B cells in COVID-19 patients. TCRdb re-derived calls from the multiplex PCR reads in MiXCR, one entry per CDR3 protein. The table records 6,500 to 10,000 distinct CDR3 sequences, over 35% of them present only once. Sequenced input: blood. Receptor source: a human donor who had recovered from COVID-19. The CDR3 runs from the conserved cysteine through the conserved F or W. The order of the fields is clone size, V gene, J gene, D gene, CDR3 protein, CDR3 DNA. The D gene is left open where the match is weak. Where a row states a size, it is once, few, many or the class of an expanded clone; other rows omit it.

-	TRBV5-4	TRBJ2-1	-	CASSAGAGGGYNEQFF	TGTGCCAGCAGCGCTGGCGCAGGGGGGGGCTACAATGAGCAGTTCTTC
once	TRBV5-6	TRBJ1-3	-	CASSLSLSSPGNTIYF	TGTGCCAGCAGCTTGAGCCTATCCTCGCCCGGAAACACCATATATTTT
-	TRBV24-1	TRBJ2-2	TRBD1	CATSDPRQGDTGELFF	TGTGCCACCAGTGACCCTCGACAGGGAGACACCGGGGAGCTGTTTTTT
-	TRBV19	TRBJ2-1	TRBD1	CASSIGGTGGNEQFF	TGTGCCAGTAGTATAGGGGGGACAGGGGGGAATGAGCAGTTCTTC
-	TRBV27	TRBJ2-7	-	CASSPGHDPDEQYF	TGTGCCAGCAGCCCGGGACACGACCCCGACGAGCAGTACTTC
few	TRBV7-9	TRBJ2-4	-	CASSLSQGRDIQYF	TGTGCCAGCAGCTTGTCGCAGGGCCGTGACATTCAGTACTTC
-	TRBV7-6	TRBJ2-1	-	CASSFGAYNEQFF	TGTGCCAGCAGCTTCGGGGCCTACAATGAGCAGTTCTTC
-	TRBV11-3	TRBJ2-4	-	CASSPNRGWDIQYF	TGTGCCAGCAGCCCAAACCGGGGGTGGGACATTCAGTACTTC
-	TRBV11-3	TRBJ1-3	-	CASSLARTGNTIYF	TGTGCCAGCAGCTTAGCTAGAACTGGAAACACCATATATTTT
-	TRBV5-1	TRBJ2-3	TRBD2	CASSPGLAGDTDTQYF	TGCGCCAGCAGCCCCGGACTAGCGGGGGACACAGATACGCAGTATTTT
-	TRBV29-1	TRBJ1-1	-	CSVEIQGNTEAFF	TGCAGCGTTGAAATACAGGGAAACACTGAAGCTTTCTTT
-	TRBV6-2/TRBV6-3	TRBJ1-1	-	CASSYSENTEAFF	TGTGCCAGCAGTTACTCTGAGAACACTGAAGCTTTCTTT
medium-sized	TRBV29-1	TRBJ2-7	-	CSVLGVGSYEQYF	TGCAGCGTTCTCGGGGTTGGCTCCTACGAGCAGTACTTC
medium-sized	TRBV29-1	TRBJ2-5	-	CSVDPPGRPETQYF	TGCAGCGTTGACCCCCCAGGGCGTCCAGAGACCCAGTACTTC
-	TRBV15	TRBJ1-4	-	CATSRDFKGFVREVEKLFF	TGTGCCACCAGCAGAGATTTCAAGGGTTTCGTTAGGGAGGTTGAAAAACTGTTTTTT
-	TRBV6-5	TRBJ2-6	-	CASSEDEAGANVLTF	TGTGCCAGCAGTGAAGACGAGGCTGGGGCCAACGTCCTGACTTTC